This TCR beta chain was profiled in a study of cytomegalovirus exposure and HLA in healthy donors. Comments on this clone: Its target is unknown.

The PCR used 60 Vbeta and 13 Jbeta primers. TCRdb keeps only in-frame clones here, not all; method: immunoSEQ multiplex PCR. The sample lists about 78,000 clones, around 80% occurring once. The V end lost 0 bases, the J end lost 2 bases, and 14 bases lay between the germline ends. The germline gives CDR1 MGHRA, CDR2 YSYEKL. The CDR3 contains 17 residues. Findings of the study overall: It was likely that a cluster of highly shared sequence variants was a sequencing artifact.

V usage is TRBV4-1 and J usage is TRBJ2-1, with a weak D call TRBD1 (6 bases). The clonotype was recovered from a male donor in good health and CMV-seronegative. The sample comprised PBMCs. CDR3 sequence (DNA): TGCGCCAGCAGCCAAGACAGGGGTCCATCCCCCTACAATGAGCAGTTCTTC. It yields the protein CASSQDRGPSPYNEQFF.